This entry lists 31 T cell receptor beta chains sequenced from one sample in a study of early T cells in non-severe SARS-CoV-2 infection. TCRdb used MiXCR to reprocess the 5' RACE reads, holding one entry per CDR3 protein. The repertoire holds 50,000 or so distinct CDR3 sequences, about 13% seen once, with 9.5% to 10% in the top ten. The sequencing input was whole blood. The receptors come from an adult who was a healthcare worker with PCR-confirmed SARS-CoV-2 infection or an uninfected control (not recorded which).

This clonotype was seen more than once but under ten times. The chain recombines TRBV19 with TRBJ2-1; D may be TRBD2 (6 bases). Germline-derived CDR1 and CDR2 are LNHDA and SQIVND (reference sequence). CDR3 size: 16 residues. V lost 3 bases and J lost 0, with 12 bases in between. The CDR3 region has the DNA TGTGCCAGTAGTATTAAGGCGGGGATCTCCTACAATGAGCAGTTCTTC. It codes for CASSIKAGISYNEQFF.

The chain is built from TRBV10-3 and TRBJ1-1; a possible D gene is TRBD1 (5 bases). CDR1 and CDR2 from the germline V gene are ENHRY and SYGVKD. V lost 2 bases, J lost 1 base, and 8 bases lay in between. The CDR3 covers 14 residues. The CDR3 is CAISEVGTNTEAFF. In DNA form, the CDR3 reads TGTGCCATCAGTGAGGTAGGGACGAACACTGAAGCTTTCTTT.

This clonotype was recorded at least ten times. CDR3 protein: CASRTSGLETQYF. The CDR3 DNA sequence: TGTGCCAGCAGGACTAGCGGGTTAGAGACCCAGTACTTC. This chain links TRBV2 with TRBJ2-5, with 10 bases fitting TRBD2. This CDR3 comprises 13 residues. V trimming: 6 bases; J trimming: 4 bases; junction bases outside the gene matches: 2. CDR1 and CDR2 from the germline V gene are SNHLY and FYNNEI.

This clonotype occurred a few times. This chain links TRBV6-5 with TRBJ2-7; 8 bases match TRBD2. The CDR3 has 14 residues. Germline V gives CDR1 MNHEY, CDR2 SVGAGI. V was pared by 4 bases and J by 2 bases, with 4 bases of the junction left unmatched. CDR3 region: CASSLWRGAYEQYF. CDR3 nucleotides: TGTGCCAGCAGTTTGTGGCGGGGGGCCTACGAGCAGTACTTC.

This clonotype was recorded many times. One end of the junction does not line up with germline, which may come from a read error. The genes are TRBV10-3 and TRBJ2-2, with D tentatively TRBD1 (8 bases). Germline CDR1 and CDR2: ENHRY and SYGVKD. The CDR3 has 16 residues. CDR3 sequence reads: CASWTGREWNAGELFF. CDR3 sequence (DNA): TGTGCCTCCTGGACAGGGCGGGAGTGGAACGCCGGGGAGCTGTTTTTT.

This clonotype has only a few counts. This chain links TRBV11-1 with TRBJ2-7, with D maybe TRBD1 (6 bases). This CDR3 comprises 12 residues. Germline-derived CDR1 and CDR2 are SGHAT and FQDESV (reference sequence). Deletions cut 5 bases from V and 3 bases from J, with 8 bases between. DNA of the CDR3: TGTGCCAGCAGCGTACAGGGCTACGAGCAGTACTTC. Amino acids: CASSVQGYEQYF.

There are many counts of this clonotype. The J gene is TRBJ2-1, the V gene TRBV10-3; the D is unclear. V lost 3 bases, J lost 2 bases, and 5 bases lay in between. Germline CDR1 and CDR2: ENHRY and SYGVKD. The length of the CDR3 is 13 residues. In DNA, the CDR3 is TGTGCCATCAGTGACAGCCCCTACAATGAGCAGTTCTTC. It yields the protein CAISDSPYNEQFF.

Written as DNA, the CDR3 is TGTGCCATCACTACGGGACAGGGGGCTGGCAATGAGCAGTTCTTC. This gives the protein CAITTGQGAGNEQFF. The V gene is TRBV10-3, the J gene TRBJ2-1, with 12 nucleotides matching TRBD1. This CDR3 is built from 15 residues. Trimming removed 7 bases from V and 6 bases from J; junction bases left unmatched: 7. The V gene's germline CDR1 is ENHRY and CDR2 SYGVKD.

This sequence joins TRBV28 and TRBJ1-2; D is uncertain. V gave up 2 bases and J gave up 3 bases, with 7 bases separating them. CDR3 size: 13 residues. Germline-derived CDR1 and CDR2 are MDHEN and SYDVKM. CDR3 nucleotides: TGTGCCAGCAGTTTAGTTGCGGACTATGGCTACACCTTC. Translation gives CASSLVADYGYTF.

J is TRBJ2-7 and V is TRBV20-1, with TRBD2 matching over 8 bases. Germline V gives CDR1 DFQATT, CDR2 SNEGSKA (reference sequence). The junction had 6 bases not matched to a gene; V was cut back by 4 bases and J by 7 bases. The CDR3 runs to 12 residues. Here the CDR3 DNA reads TGCAGTGCTACCGGGCTAGCGGGTGAGCAGTACTTC. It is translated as CSATGLAGEQYF.

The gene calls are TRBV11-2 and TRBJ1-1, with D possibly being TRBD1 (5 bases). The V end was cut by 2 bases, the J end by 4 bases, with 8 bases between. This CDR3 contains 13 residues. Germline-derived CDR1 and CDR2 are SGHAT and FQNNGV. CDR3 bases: TGTGCCAGCAGCTTAAGAACAGGCACTGAAGCTTTCTTT. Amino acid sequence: CASSLRTGTEAFF.

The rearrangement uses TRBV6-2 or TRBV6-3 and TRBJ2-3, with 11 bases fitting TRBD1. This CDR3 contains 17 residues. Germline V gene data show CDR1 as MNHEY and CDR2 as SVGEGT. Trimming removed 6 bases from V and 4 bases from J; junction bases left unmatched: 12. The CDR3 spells CASSPTLGQGVADTQYF. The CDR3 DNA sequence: TGTGCCAGCAGCCCAACTCTGGGACAGGGGGTAGCAGATACGCAGTATTTT.

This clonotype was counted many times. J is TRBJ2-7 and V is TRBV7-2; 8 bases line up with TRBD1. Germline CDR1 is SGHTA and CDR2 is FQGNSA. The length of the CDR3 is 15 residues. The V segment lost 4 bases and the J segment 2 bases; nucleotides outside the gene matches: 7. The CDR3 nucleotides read TGTGCCAGCAGCTCACGACAGGGGCAGACCTACGAGCAGTACTTC. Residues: CASSSRQGQTYEQYF.

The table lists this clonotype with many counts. For the CDR3, the DNA is TGTGCCAGCAGCTATTCGGGCGGGAGGGCCTACGAGCAGTACTTC. Protein sequence: CASSYSGGRAYEQYF. This chain links TRBV7-3 with TRBJ2-7, with 9 bases lining up with TRBD2. CDR3 size: 15 residues. Per the germline V gene, CDR1 is SGHTA and CDR2 is FQGTGA. The J segment lost 2 bases and the V segment lost 4 bases, leaving 6 bases of the junction unmatched.

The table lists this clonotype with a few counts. CDR3 residues: CASSAGDRGSQETQYF. The CDR3, as DNA: TGTGCCAGCAGCGCGGGGGACAGGGGGAGCCAAGAGACCCAGTACTTC. This chain connects TRBV7-2 to TRBJ2-5; 11 bases agree with TRBD1. Trimming removed 5 bases from V and 1 base from J; junction bases left unmatched: 6. The CDR3 totals 16 residues. Germline V CDR1 and CDR2: SGHTA, FQGNSA.

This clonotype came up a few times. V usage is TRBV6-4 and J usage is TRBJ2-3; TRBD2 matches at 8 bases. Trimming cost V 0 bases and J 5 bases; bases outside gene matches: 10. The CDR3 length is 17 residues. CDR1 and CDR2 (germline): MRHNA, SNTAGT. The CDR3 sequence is CASSDSTSDGAIDTQYF. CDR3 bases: TGTGCCAGCAGTGACTCGACTAGCGACGGGGCAATAGATACGCAGTATTTT.

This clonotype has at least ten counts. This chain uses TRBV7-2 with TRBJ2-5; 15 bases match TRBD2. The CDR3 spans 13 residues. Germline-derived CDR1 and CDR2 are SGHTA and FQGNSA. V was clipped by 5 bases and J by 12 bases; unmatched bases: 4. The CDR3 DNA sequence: TGTGCCAGCAGCCCCGGGACTAGCGGGAGGAAGTACTTC. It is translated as CASSPGTSGRKYF.

CDR3: CASSEGLVAPNEKLFF. The CDR3 DNA follows: TGTGCCAGCAGTGAAGGTTTGGTGGCCCCAAATGAAAAACTGTTTTTT. The rearrangement joins TRBV6-1 to TRBJ1-4, with D unclear. The germline V and J ends were trimmed by 1 base and 5 bases, with 14 bases remaining between them. CDR1 is MNHNS, CDR2 SASEGT, per germline. This CDR3 comprises 16 residues.

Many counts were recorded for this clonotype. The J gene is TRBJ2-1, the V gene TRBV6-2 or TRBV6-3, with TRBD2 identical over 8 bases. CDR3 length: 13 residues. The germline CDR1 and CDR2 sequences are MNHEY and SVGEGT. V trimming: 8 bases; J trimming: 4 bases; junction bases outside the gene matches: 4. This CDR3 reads CASLAGFYNEQFF. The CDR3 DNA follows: TGTGCCAGCTTAGCGGGATTTTACAATGAGCAGTTCTTC.

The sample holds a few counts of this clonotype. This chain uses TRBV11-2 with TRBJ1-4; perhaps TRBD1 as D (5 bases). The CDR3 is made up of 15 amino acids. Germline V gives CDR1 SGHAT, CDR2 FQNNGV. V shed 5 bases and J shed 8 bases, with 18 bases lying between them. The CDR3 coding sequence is TGTGCCAGCAGCCCCCACCCGGGACCGACCGAAAAACTGTTTTTT. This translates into CASSPHPGPTEKLFF.

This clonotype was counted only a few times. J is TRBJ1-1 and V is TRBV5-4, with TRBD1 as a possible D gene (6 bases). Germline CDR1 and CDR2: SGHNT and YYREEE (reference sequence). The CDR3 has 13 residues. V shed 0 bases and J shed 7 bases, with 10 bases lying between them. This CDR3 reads CASSLDREFEAFF. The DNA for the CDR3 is TGTGCCAGCAGCTTGGACAGGGAGTTTGAAGCTTTCTTT. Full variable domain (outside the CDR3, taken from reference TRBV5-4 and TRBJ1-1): ETGVTQSPTHLIKTRGQQVTLRCSSQSGHNTVSWYQQALGQGPQFIFQYYREEENGRGNFPPRFSGLQFPNYSSELNVNALELDDSALYLCASSLDREFEAFFGQGTRLTVV.

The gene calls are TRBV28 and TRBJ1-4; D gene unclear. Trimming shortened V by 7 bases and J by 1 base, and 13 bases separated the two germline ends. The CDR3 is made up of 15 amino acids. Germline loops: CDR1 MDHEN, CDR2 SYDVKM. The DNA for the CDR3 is TGTGCCAGCACCCAGGTTGGGCAAACTAATGAAAAACTGTTTTTT. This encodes CASTQVGQTNEKLFF.

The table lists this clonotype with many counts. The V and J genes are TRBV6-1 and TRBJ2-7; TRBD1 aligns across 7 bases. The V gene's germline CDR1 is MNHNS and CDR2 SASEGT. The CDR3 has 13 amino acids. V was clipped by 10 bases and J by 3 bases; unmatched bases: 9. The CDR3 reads CANPPGQNYEQYF. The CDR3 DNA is TGTGCCAACCCTCCGGGACAGAACTACGAGCAGTACTTC.

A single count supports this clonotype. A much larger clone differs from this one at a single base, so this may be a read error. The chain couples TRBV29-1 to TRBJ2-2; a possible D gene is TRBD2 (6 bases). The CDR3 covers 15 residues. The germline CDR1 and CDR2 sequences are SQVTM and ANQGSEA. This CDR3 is CSVDPWGENTGEPFF. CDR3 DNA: TGCAGCGTTGACCCTTGGGGGGAGAACACCGGGGAGCCGTTTTTT.

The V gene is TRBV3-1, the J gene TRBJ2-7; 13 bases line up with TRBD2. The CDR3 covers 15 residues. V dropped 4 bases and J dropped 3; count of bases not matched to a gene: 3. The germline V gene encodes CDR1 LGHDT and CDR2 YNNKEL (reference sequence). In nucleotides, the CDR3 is TGTGCCAGCAGCCGTGGACTAGCGGGAGTCTACGAGCAGTACTTC. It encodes CASSRGLAGVYEQYF.

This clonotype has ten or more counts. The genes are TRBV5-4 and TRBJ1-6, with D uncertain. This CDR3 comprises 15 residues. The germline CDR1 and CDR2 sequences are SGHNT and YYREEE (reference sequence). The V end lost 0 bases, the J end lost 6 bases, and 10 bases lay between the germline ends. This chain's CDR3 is CASSLDSVFNSPLHF. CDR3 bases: TGTGCCAGCAGCTTGGATTCGGTATTTAATTCACCCCTCCACTTT. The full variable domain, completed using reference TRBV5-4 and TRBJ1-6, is ETGVTQSPTHLIKTRGQQVTLRCSSQSGHNTVSWYQQALGQGPQFIFQYYREEENGRGNFPPRFSGLQFPNYSSELNVNALELDDSALYLCASSLDSVFNSPLHFGNGTRLTVT.

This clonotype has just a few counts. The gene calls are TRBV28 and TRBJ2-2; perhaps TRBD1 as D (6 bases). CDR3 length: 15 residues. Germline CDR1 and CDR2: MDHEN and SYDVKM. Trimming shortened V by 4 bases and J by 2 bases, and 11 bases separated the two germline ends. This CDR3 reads CASSYRVLNTGELFF. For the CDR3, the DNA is TGTGCCAGCAGTTACAGGGTTCTTAACACCGGGGAGCTGTTTTTT.

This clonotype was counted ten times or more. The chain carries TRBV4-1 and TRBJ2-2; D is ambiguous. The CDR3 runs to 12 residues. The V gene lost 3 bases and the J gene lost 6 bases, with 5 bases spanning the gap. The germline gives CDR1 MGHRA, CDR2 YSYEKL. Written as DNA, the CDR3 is TGCGCCAGCAGCCATCCCGCCGGGGAGCTGTTTTTT. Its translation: CASSHPAGELFF.

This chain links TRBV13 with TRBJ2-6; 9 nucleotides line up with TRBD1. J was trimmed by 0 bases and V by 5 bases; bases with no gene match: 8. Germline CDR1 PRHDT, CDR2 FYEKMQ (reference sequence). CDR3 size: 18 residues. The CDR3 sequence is CASSPRDRAASGANVLTF. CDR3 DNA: TGTGCCAGCAGCCCACGGGACAGGGCTGCCTCTGGGGCCAACGTCCTGACTTTC. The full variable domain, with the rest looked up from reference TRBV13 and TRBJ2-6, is AAGVIQSPRHLIKEKRETATLKCYPIPRHDTVYWYQQGPGQDPQFLISFYEKMQSDKGSIPDRFSAQQFSDYHSELNMSSLELGDSALYFCASSPRDRAASGANVLTFGAGSRLTVL.

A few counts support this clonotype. The CDR3 here is CASSVVQRSAYEQYF. The DNA of the CDR3 is TGTGCCAGCAGCGTAGTTCAGAGATCTGCCTACGAGCAGTACTTC. This sequence joins TRBV9 and TRBJ2-7; no clear D. V gave up 0 bases and J gave up 2 bases, with 12 bases separating them. Germline CDR1 SGDLS, CDR2 YYNGEE. The CDR3 runs 15 residues.

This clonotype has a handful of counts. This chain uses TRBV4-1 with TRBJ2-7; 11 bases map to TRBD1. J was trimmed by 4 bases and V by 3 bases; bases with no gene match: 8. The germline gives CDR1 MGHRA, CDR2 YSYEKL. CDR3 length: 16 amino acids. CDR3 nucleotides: TGCGCCAGCAGCCACATCTTAGGACAGGGGGCTTACGAGCAGTACTTC. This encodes CASSHILGQGAYEQYF.